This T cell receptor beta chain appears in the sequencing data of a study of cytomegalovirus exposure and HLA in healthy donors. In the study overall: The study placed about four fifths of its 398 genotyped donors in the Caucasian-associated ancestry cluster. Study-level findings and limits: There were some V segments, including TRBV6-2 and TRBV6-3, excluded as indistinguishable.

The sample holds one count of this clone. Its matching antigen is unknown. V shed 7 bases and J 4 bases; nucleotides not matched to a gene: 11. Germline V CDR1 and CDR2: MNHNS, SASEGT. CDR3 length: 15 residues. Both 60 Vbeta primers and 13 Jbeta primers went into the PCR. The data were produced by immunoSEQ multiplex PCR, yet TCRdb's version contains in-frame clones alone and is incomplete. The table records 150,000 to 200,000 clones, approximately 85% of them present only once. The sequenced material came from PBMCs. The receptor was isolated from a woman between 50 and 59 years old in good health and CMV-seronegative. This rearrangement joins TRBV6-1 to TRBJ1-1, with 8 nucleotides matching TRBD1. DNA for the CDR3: TGTGCCAGCATCCCGTCCAGGGGGCGGGTCACTGAAGCTTTCTTT. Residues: CASIPSRGRVTEAFF.